A single sample is the source of the 4 T cell receptor beta chains below, sequenced in a study of T cells in Graves' hyperthyroidism and ophthalmopathy. The source material, RNA transcripts, was used to amplify TCR beta CDR3 regions. HTBI primers were employed in a first-round RT-PCR of the TCR CDR3. TCRdb recomputed calls from the multiplex PCR reads with MiXCR, one row per CDR3 protein. The sample has 450,000 to 600,000 distinct CDR3 sequences; about 15% are singletons. The sample consisted of blood. The receptors were gathered from a woman in her thirties or forties with Graves' hyperthyroidism.

CDR3 protein: CASSTGTGAPYEQYF. DNA of the CDR3: TGTGCCAGCAGTACCGGGACAGGGGCTCCCTACGAGCAGTACTTC. The chain couples TRBV12-3 or TRBV12-4 to TRBJ2-7; 10 positions match TRBD1. With 5 bases clipped from V and 2 bases from J, the junction kept 6 bases outside the gene matches. The CDR3 has 15 amino acids.

V is TRBV20-1 and J is TRBJ2-1; 7 bases are shared with TRBD2. Losses at the gene ends were 0 bases for V and 0 bases for J; bases not matched to a gene: 5. The CDR3 sequence is 16 residues long. Germline lookup yields CDR1 DFQATT and CDR2 SNEGSKA (reference sequence). The CDR3 DNA sequence: TGCAGTGCTAGAGATTCTAGCGGAATCTCCTACAATGAGCAGTTCTTC. Translation gives CSARDSSGISYNEQFF.

This clonotype came up many times. The chain is built from TRBV28 and TRBJ2-3, with TRBD2 matching over 10 bases. The junction had 4 bases not matched to a gene; V was cut back by 7 bases and J by 3 bases. The CDR3 extends over 14 amino acids. Germline V gives CDR1 MDHEN, CDR2 SYDVKM. The CDR3 here is CASKPAGGTDTQYF. In nucleotides, the CDR3 is TGTGCCAGCAAACCAGCGGGAGGGACAGATACGCAGTATTTT.

The chain carries TRBV12-3 or TRBV12-4 and TRBJ1-2, with D unclear. The CDR3 spans 14 residues. The V and J ends lost 6 bases and 2 bases respectively, with 13 bases between them. DNA of the CDR3: TGTGCCAGCAGCCCCTCGACGGCGAACTATGGCTACACCTTC. Translated: CASSPSTANYGYTF.